Below, 9 T cell receptor beta chains from the same sample are listed, as sequenced in a study of CXCR3-negative and CXCR3-positive naive CD8 T cells. The authors prepared UMI-labeled TRB cDNA libraries by 5' RACE. Using the 5' RACE reads, TCRdb records one entry per CDR3 protein without DNA. The sample data list 50,000 to 65,000 distinct CDR3 sequences. Source material: naive CXCR3- CD8+ T cells from blood. Subset defined: CD45RO-CCR7+CD27+CD95- naive CD8+ T cells lacking CXCR3 (TNR3-). These receptors were obtained from a human donor in good health. Some clones in this sample may be carry-over from other donors' samples.

This rearrangement joins TRBV28 to TRBJ1-1. The CDR3 has 12 amino acids. Germline V lookup: CDR1 MDHEN, CDR2 SYDVKM. CDR3 in amino acids: CASRIFNTEAFF.

This chain joins TRBV29-1 and TRBJ2-3; TCRdb's assignment of TRBD1 cannot be checked, as there is no DNA. The length of the CDR3 is 15 residues. From germline, CDR1 is SQVTM and CDR2 ANQGSEA. CDR3 sequence: CSAVPRDRGTDTQYF.

This sequence joins TRBV29-1 and TRBJ2-7; as DNA is missing, the TRBD1 call by TCRdb cannot be tested. The CDR3 contains 14 residues. The V gene's germline CDR1 is SQVTM and CDR2 ANQGSEA. The CDR3 is CSVSAGRVLYEQYF.

The CDR3 region is CASSLMEGTYNEQFF. The V call is TRBV27, the J call TRBJ2-1. This CDR3 comprises 15 residues. In germline, CDR1 is MNHEY, CDR2 SMNVEV (reference sequence).

The chain couples TRBV5-1 to TRBJ2-2. In germline, CDR1 is SGHRS, CDR2 YFSETQ. The CDR3 sequence is 13 residues long. CDR3 sequence: CASSLVASGELFF.

The rearrangement links TRBV7-9 to TRBJ2-7; the D call from TCRdb, TRBD1, cannot be confirmed without DNA. CDR1 and CDR2 (germline): SEHNR, FQNEAQ (reference sequence). The CDR3 sequence is 15 residues long. CDR3 region: CASSPGGQNSYEQYF.

CDR3 region: CASSARDGQETQYF. The gene calls are TRBV19 and TRBJ2-5; TCRdb returns TRBD2, unconfirmable since there is no DNA. Germline V gene data show CDR1 as LNHDA and CDR2 as SQIVND (reference sequence). This CDR3 is 14 amino acids long. The full variable domain, completed using reference TRBV19 and TRBJ2-5, is DGGITQSPKYLFRKEGQNVTLSCEQNLNHDAMYWYRQDPGQGLRLIYYSQIVNDFQKGDIAEGYSVSREKKESFPLTVTSAQKNPTAFYLCASSARDGQETQYFGPGTRLLVL.

The CDR3 sequence: CASSFGVWASGVDTQYF. The chain combines TRBV7-3 with TRBJ2-3; no DNA is available, so the TRBD2 call from TCRdb remains unchecked. The CDR3 is 17 residues long. The germline V gene has CDR1 SGHTA and CDR2 FQGTGA. Filled out from reference TRBV7-3 and TRBJ2-3, the complete variable domain reads GAGVSQTPSNKVTEKGKYVELRCDPISGHTALYWYRQSLGQGPEFLIYFQGTGAADDSGLPNDRFFAVRPEGSVSTLKIQRTERGDSAVYLCASSFGVWASGVDTQYFGPGTRLTVL.

This rearrangement joins TRBV2 to TRBJ1-6; lacking DNA, the TRBD1 call made by TCRdb goes unchecked. This CDR3 spans 15 amino acids. CDR1 is SNHLY and CDR2 is FYNNEI in the germline V gene. The CDR3 is CASSGTRDKRSPLHF.